This TCR beta chain was sequenced in a study of somatic mutations in cytotoxic T cells in rheumatoid arthritis. For the study at large: Follow-up samples came from periods of immunosuppressive therapy such as methotrexate, hydroxychloroquine and sulfasalazine. Some V beta antibody-stained T-cell populations were flow-sorted at nearly 100% purity, including V beta1+ cells sequenced for TCRB.

Both CD4+ and CD8+ cells were separated through positive magnetic bead selection, and their purity was verified using flow cytometry. This CDR3 region has 13 residues. Germline V gene sequence: CDR1 MNHNY, CDR2 SVGAGI (reference sequence). Trimming pared 6 bases from V and 7 bases from J, leaving 16 bases between. With regard to this clone: Antigen: not known.

The repertoire was sequenced with immunoSEQ multiplex PCR; TCRdb's copy has only in-frame clones and lacks some. The sample includes approximately 4,800 clones, around 78% of them seen just once. The study, taken as a whole, reports: In rheumatoid arthritis patients, the slight underrepresentation of TRBV07 was not adjusted for multiple comparisons.

The origin of this receptor is a man aged 35-49 years with rheumatoid arthritis. This sequence joins TRBV6-6 and TRBJ2-7; D gene unclear. This sample comprised CD8+ T cells sorted from blood, obtained at a follow-up visit. The CDR3 spells CASSDGNRREQYF. CDR3 bases: TGTGCCAGCAGCGACGGAAACCGTCGGGAGCAGTACTTC.